Listed here are 22 T cell receptor beta chains from one sample, sequenced in a study of PD-1 blockade in classical Hodgkin lymphoma. All trial patients relapsed after autologous stem cell transplantation. Data came from immunoSEQ multiplex PCR; TCRdb stores just in-frame clones and leaves some out. The table has 100,000 to 120,000 clones, 80% to 90% seen once. The sequencing here drew on peripheral blood mononuclear cells (PBMCs), taken before the second cycle of nivolumab. The origin of the receptors is a human donor with classical Hodgkin lymphoma.

This chain joins TRBV11-3 and TRBJ2-7; no definite D call. V was clipped by 5 bases and J by 1 base, with 9 bases between them. This CDR3 is 13 amino acids long. Germline V gene sequence: CDR1 SGHNT, CDR2 YENEEA. The CDR3 DNA follows: TGTGCCAGCAGCCAAACACCTTCCTACGAGCAGTACTTC. Protein: CASSQTPSYEQYF.

This chain connects TRBV10-3 to TRBJ2-1; D is unresolved. This CDR3 spans 12 amino acids. V lost 0 bases, J lost 10 bases, and 7 bases lay in between. Germline loops: CDR1 ENHRY, CDR2 SYGVKD. DNA for the CDR3: TGTGCCATCAGTGAGTCTTTGGAGGAGCAGTTCTTC. Translated, it gives CAISESLEEQFF.

This clone appeared a single time. The rearrangement links TRBV6-5 to TRBJ1-2, with 8 bases identical to TRBD1. Germline lookup yields CDR1 MNHEY and CDR2 SVGAGI. The V and J ends lost 8 bases and 6 bases, in that order; junction bases with no gene match: 14. This CDR3 has 15 amino acids. CDR3 coding DNA: TGTGCCAGCGGGTTGAGGAGGACAGGGTCCCATGGCTACACCTTC. Protein: CASGLRRTGSHGYTF.

This clone was detected only once. V gene TRBV29-1 combines with J gene TRBJ2-5; D not resolved. There are 15 residues in the CDR3. CDR1 and CDR2 from the germline V gene are SQVTM and ANQGSEA. The ends were cut back, 4 bases at V and 5 bases at J, with 20 bases in the middle. The chain's CDR3 is CSVVSGLTPSETQYF. As DNA, the CDR3 is TGCAGCGTTGTGAGTGGGCTAACCCCTTCGGAGACCCAGTACTTC.

The J gene is TRBJ1-1, the V gene TRBV6-1, with D possibly matching TRBD1 (5 bases). This CDR3 spans 17 amino acids. The germline V and J ends were trimmed by 3 bases and 1 base, with 18 bases remaining between them. Looked up from germline, CDR1 is MNHNS and CDR2 is SASEGT. The CDR3: CASSENPLTEWNTEAFF. The CDR3 DNA sequence: TGTGCCAGCAGTGAGAATCCCTTGACAGAATGGAACACTGAAGCTTTCTTT.

This clone has just one count. V is TRBV7-2 and J is TRBJ2-7, with TRBD1 matching 9 bases. V lost 5 bases and J lost 0; bases outside the gene matches: 5. The CDR3 has 15 residues. The V gene's germline CDR1 is SGHTA and CDR2 FQGNSA. CDR3 protein: CASSPRTGVSYEQYF. CDR3 in DNA: TGTGCCAGCAGCCCCCGGACAGGGGTCTCCTACGAGCAGTACTTC.

CDR3 coding DNA: TGTGCCAGCAGTTTATTACTAGCGGGAGGCACAGATACGCAGTATTTT. It codes for CASSLLLAGGTDTQYF. V usage is TRBV27 and J usage is TRBJ2-3; 11 bases line up with TRBD2. The germline V gene has CDR1 MNHEY and CDR2 SMNVEV (reference sequence). This CDR3 has 16 amino acids. V trimming: 1 base; J trimming: 1 base; junction bases outside the gene matches: 1.

This chain joins TRBV21-1 and TRBJ2-2; TRBD1, the table's D call, lacks a check against the DNA. TRBV21-1 counts as a pseudogene. This CDR3 comprises 16 residues. CDR3 sequence reads: CASSKVGHPDTGELFF. The CDR3 DNA reads TGTGCCAGCAGCAAAGTCGGACATCCGGACACCGGGGAGCTGTTTTTT.

This clone has just a few counts. The chain combines TRBV21-1 with TRBJ1-5. TRBV21-1 corresponds to a pseudogene. The CDR3 extends over 11 amino acids. The CDR3 DNA is TGTGCCAGCATAGTTTCACAGCCCCAGCATTTT. It encodes CASIVSQPQHF.

The genes are TRBV5-1 and TRBJ1-4; 8 bases fit TRBD1. The ends lost 4 bases at V and 3 bases at J; junction bases unmatched: 5. Per germline, CDR1 SGHRS and CDR2 YFSETQ. The CDR3 extends over 15 amino acids. This chain's CDR3 is CASSNGQGSNEKLFF. CDR3 sequence (DNA): TGCGCCAGCAGCAATGGACAGGGATCTAATGAAAAACTGTTTTTT.

This rearrangement joins TRBV5-1 to TRBJ2-3, with a tentative D call TRBD1 (5 bases). Germline-derived CDR1 and CDR2 are SGHRS and YFSETQ. The CDR3 runs 17 residues. With 2 bases removed from V and 1 base from J, the gap between germline ends came to 17 bases. The CDR3 region has the DNA TGCGCCAGCAGCTTAGGGGCCCTTTTTAGGGGCACAGATACGCAGTATTTT. Translating gives CASSLGALFRGTDTQYF.

This sequence joins TRBV27 and TRBJ1-5; no firm D call. V lost 5 bases and J lost 4, with 15 bases in between. Per germline, CDR1 MNHEY and CDR2 SMNVEV (reference sequence). This CDR3 comprises 15 residues. The chain's CDR3 is CASSQLGDTNQPQHF. For the CDR3, the DNA is TGTGCCAGCAGTCAATTGGGTGACACGAATCAGCCCCAGCATTTT.

CDR3 sequence (DNA): TGCGCCAGCAGCCAAGATTATAGTAACAGGGGGAGCACAGATACGCAGTATTTT. Residues: CASSQDYSNRGSTDTQYF. This rearrangement joins TRBV4-1 to TRBJ2-3, with 8 bases that match TRBD1. CDR3 length: 18 residues. J was trimmed by 0 bases and V by 0 bases; bases with no gene match: 8. Germline loops: CDR1 MGHRA, CDR2 YSYEKL.

The rearrangement joins TRBV18 to TRBJ1-3; D gene unclear. Trimming removed 2 bases at V and 1 base at J, with 12 bases between. This CDR3 is 16 amino acids long. CDR1 is KGHSH and CDR2 is LQKENI in the germline V gene. CDR3 sequence: CASSPESSLSGNTIYF. The CDR3, as DNA: TGTGCCAGCTCACCAGAGTCGTCCCTGTCTGGAAACACCATATATTTT.

The chain combines TRBV12-5 with TRBJ1-2, with no clear D. The V end was cut by 0 bases, the J end by 7 bases, with 6 bases between. Germline V lookup: CDR1 LGHNT, CDR2 FRNRAP. This CDR3 is 12 amino acids long. For the CDR3, the DNA is TGTGCTAGTGGTTTGGTAGGGTCTGGCTACACCTTC. It specifies CASGLVGSGYTF.

The rearrangement joins TRBV6-4 to TRBJ2-6, with TRBD1 identical over 9 bases. CDR1 is MRHNA, CDR2 SNTAGT, per germline. The CDR3 has 16 residues. V gave up 10 bases and J gave up 2 bases; unmatched junction bases: 9. CDR3 sequence reads: CATQPTGGAGANVLTF. Written as DNA, the CDR3 is TGTGCCACCCAACCCACAGGGGGCGCTGGGGCCAACGTCCTGACTTTC.

This rearrangement joins TRBV6-1 to TRBJ1-2; D possibly corresponds to TRBD1 (6 bases). Trimming removed 7 bases from V and 0 bases from J, with 9 bases in between. The CDR3 totals 13 residues. Germline V gene lookup returns CDR1 MNHNS and CDR2 SASEGT. CDR3 sequence (DNA): TGTGCCAGCACGGGGGGCTCTAACTATGGCTACACCTTC. Translating it yields CASTGGSNYGYTF.

The gene calls are TRBV6-5 and TRBJ2-3; D remains ambiguous. V shed 0 bases and J shed 0 bases, with 7 bases lying between them. The germline V gene has CDR1 MNHEY and CDR2 SVGAGI. The CDR3 consists of 15 residues. This chain's CDR3 is CASSYSILSTDTQYF. The DNA of the CDR3 is TGTGCCAGCAGTTACTCGATCCTCAGCACAGATACGCAGTATTTT.

The rearrangement joins TRBV4-3 to TRBJ2-7; TRBD2 agrees at 15 bases. The CDR3 has 20 amino acids. CDR1 LGHNA and CDR2 YSLEER come from the germline V gene. J gave up 4 bases and V 0 bases, and 13 bases lay outside the gene matches. The CDR3 DNA reads TGCGCCAGCAGCCAAGATGGCGGACTAGCGGGAGGGCCGTCTGGTTACGAGCAGTACTTC. Translation: CASSQDGGLAGGPSGYEQYF.

This clone was counted a few times. V gene TRBV7-8 combines with J gene TRBJ2-5; possible D gene TRBD2, 6 bases. The CDR3 is 13 amino acids. Germline CDR1 and CDR2: SGHVS and FQNEAQ. Trimming removed 4 bases at V and 5 bases at J, with 11 bases between. The CDR3 sequence: CASSYGGPETQYF. The CDR3 nucleotides are TGTGCCAGCAGCTACGGAGGGCCGGAGACCCAGTACTTC.

This chain links TRBV27 with TRBJ2-6; 7 nucleotides match TRBD2. The CDR3 has 20 amino acids. V shed 3 bases and J 0 bases; nucleotides not matched to a gene: 14. Looked up from germline, CDR1 is MNHEY and CDR2 is SMNVEV (reference sequence). The CDR3 bases are TGTGCCAGCAGTTTTGTGGGGGGGAGGACCCTGATCTCTGGGGCCAACGTCCTGACTTTC. Protein: CASSFVGGRTLISGANVLTF.

The chain couples TRBV7-9 to TRBJ2-7, with unresolved D. The CDR3 extends over 12 amino acids. The germline V gene encodes CDR1 SEHNR and CDR2 FQNEAQ (reference sequence). Trimming removed 5 bases from V and 5 bases from J, with 10 bases in between. The CDR3 loop reads CASSPFSHEQYF. DNA for the CDR3: TGTGCCAGCAGCCCGTTTTCCCACGAGCAGTACTTC.